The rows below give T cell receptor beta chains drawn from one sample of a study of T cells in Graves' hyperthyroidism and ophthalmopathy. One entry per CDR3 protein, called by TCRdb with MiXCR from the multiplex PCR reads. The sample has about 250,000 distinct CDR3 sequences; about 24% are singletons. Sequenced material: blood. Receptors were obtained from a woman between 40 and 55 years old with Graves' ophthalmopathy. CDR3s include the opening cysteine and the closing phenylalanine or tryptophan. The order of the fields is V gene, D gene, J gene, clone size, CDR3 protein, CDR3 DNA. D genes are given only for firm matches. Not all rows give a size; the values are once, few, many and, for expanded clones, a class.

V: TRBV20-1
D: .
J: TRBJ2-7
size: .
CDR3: CSAKSGGPGGEQYF
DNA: TGCAGTGCTAAGTCAGGAGGCCCCGGCGGGGAGCAGTACTTC

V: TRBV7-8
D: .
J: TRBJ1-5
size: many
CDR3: CASSAYRSRSNQPQHF
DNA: TGTGCCAGCAGCGCCTACAGGAGCAGGAGCAATCAGCCCCAGCATTTT

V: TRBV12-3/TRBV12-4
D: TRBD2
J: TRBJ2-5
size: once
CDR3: CASSLDRLAGAIETQYF
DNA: TGTGCCAGCAGTTTAGATAGGCTAGCGGGAGCAATTGAGACCCAGTACTTC

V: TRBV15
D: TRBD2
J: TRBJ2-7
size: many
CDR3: CATSRDRGGRANEQYF
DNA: TGTGCCACCAGCAGAGATCGGGGCGGGAGGGCCAACGAGCAGTACTTC

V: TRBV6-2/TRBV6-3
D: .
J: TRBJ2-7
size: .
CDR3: CASSRTVTEQYF
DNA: TGTGCCAGCAGTAGGACAGTAACCGAGCAGTACTTC

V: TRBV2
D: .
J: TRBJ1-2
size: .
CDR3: CASSESLGGYTF
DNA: TGTGCCAGCAGTGAAAGTTTGGGAGGCTACACCTTC

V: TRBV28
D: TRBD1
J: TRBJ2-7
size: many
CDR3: CASSLDREYTYEQYF
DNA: TGTGCCAGCAGTTTGGACAGGGAGTATACCTACGAGCAGTACTTC

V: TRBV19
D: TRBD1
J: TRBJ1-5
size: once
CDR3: CASRLGQDDQPQHF
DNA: TGTGCCAGTAGACTCGGACAGGACGATCAGCCCCAGCATTTT

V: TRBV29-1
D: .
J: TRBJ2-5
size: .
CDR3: CSGRAETQYF
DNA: TGCAGCGGGAGGGCGGAGACCCAGTACTTC

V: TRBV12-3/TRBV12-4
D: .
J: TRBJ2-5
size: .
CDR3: CASSTTRRETQYF
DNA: TGTGCCAGCAGTACGACTAGGAGGGAGACCCAGTACTTC

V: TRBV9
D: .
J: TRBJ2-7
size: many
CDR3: CASSVGQSSYEQYF
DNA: TGTGCCAGCAGCGTAGGGCAGAGCTCCTACGAGCAGTACTTC

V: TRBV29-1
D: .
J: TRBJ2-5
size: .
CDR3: CSVEWQGETQYF
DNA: TGCAGCGTTGAGTGGCAGGGGGAGACCCAGTACTTC